The sequence of this TCR beta chain was determined in a study of T cell responses to AZD1222 COVID-19 vaccine. Study as a whole: Second-dose recipients at about 4 or about 12 weeks were treated as one pooled group.

Profiled with immunoSEQ multiplex PCR; TCRdb holds only in-frame clones, not every one. The table records roughly 100,000 clones, 92% of them present only once. This CDR3 comprises 13 residues. Germline loops: CDR1 SGHRS, CDR2 YFSETQ. V was trimmed by 4 bases and J by 6 bases, leaving 11 bases between them. The sample holds one count of this clone. The J gene is TRBJ2-1, the V gene TRBV5-1, with D unclear. Source: peripheral blood, taken on day 0 of AZD1222 vaccination. The TCR originated in an adult in good health. CDR3 bases: TGCGCCAGCAGCGGCTTCAGCGCCAATGAGCAGTTCTTC. This translates into CASSGFSANEQFF.